This TCR beta chain emerged from a study of cytomegalovirus exposure and HLA in healthy donors. Study-wide background: A later analysis reported the approximately 120 validation repertoires used the same platform as the 550 to 800 first-cohort repertoires.

V dropped 4 bases and J dropped 4 bases, with 20 bases sitting between them. The germline gives CDR1 SGHAT, CDR2 FQDESV (reference sequence). The CDR3 runs 17 residues. An approximately 130-subject validation cohort, separate from the roughly 680-subject first cohort, supplied the donors. Study-level points and caveats: The listing of approximately 160 TCR beta chains classed them as cytomegalovirus-associated. Most TCR sequences showed up rarely, but some public TCRs showed up in many donors.

Details on this clone: Its antigen is unknown.

Assay used: immunoSEQ multiplex PCR; TCRdb lists only in-frame clones, some missing. The sample has 160,000 or so clones, about 86% seen once. Input material: PBMCs. This chain links TRBV11-1 with TRBJ2-1, with D possibly being TRBD1 (6 bases). The clonotype was recovered from a woman in her 30s in good health and CMV-seronegative. The CDR3 DNA sequence: TGTGCCAGCAGCTCGGACCGGGACACCGGGATGTACAATGAGCAGTTCTTC. Protein: CASSSDRDTGMYNEQFF.